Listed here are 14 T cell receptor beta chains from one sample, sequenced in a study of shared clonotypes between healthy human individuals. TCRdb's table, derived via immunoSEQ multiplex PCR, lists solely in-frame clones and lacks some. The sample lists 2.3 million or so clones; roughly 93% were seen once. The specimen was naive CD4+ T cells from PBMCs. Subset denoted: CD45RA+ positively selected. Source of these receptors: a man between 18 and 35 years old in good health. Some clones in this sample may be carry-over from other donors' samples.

The CDR3 here is CAWSVISLRYNTEAFF. For the CDR3, the DNA is TGTGCCTGGAGTGTCATCTCCCTGCGGTATAACACTGAAGCTTTCTTT. This chain joins TRBV30 and TRBJ1-1, with D uncertain. V lost 0 bases and J 2 bases, leaving 16 bases between the germline ends. The CDR3 contains 16 residues. CDR1 is GTSNPN, CDR2 SVGIG, per germline (reference sequence).

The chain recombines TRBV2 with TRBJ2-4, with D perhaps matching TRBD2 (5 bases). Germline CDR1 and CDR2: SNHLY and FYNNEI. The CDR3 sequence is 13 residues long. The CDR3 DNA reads TGTGGGGGTCGGGGTCTAGCCAAAAACATTCAGTACTTC. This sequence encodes CGGRGLAKNIQYF.

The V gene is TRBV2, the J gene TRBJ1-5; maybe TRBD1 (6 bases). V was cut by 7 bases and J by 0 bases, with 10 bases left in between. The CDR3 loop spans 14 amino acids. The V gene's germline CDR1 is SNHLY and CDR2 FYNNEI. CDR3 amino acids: CASTRGNSNQPQHF. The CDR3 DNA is TGTGCCAGCACCAGGGGAAATAGCAATCAGCCCCAGCATTTT.

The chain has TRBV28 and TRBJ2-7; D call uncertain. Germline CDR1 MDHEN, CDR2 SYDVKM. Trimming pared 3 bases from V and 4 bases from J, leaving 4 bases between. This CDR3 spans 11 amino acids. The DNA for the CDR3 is TGTGCCAGCAGTTTTATGTACGAGCAGTACTTC. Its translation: CASSFMYEQYF.

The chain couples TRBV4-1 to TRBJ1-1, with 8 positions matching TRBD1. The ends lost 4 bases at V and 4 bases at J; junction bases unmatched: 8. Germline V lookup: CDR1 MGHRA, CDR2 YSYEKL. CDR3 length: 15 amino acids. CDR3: CASSLGQGLGTEAFF. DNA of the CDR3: TGCGCCAGCAGCCTCGGACAGGGATTGGGCACTGAAGCTTTCTTT.

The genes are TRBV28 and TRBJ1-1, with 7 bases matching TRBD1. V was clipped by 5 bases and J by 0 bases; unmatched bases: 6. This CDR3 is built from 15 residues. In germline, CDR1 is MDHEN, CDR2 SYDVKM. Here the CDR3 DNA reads TGTGCCAGCAGTCGTCACACAGGGGTGAACACTGAAGCTTTCTTT. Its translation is CASSRHTGVNTEAFF.

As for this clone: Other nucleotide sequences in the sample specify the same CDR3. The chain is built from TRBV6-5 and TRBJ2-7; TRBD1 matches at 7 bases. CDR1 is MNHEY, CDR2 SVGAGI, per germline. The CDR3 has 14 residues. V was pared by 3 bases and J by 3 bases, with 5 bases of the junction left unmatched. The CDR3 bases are TGTGCCAGCAGTTATTTACAGGGGAGCTACGAGCAGTACTTC. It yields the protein CASSYLQGSYEQYF.

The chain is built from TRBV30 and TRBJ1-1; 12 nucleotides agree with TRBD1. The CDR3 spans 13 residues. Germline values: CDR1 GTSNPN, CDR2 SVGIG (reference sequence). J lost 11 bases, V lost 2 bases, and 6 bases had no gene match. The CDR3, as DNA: TGTGCCTGGAGTAAGGGACAGGGGGCTTCGGCTTTCTTT. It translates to CAWSKGQGASAFF.

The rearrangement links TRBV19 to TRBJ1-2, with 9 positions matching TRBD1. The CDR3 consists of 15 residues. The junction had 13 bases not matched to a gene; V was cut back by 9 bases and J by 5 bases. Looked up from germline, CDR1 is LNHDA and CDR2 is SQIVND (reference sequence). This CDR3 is CASSSGTGSLYGYTF. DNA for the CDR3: TGTGCCAGCAGCTCCGGGACAGGGTCCTTATATGGCTACACCTTC.

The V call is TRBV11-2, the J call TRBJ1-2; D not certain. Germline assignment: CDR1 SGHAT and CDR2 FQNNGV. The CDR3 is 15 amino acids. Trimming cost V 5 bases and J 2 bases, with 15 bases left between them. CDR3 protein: CASSPRTSLNYGYTF. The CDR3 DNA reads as TGTGCCAGCAGCCCACGCACCTCCCTGAACTATGGCTACACCTTC.

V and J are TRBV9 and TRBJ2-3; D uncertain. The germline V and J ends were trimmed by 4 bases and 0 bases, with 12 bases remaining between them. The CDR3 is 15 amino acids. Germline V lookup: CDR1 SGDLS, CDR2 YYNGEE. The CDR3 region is CASSPGRPSTDTQYF. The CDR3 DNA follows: TGTGCCAGCAGCCCCGGACGACCGAGCACAGATACGCAGTATTTT.

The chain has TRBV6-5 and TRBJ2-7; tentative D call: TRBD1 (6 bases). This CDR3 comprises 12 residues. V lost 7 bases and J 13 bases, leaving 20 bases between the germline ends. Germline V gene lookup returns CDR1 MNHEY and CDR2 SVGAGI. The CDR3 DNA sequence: TGTGCCAGCAAAAGGGGGACACTCCGTCTCTACTTC. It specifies CASKRGTLRLYF.

CDR3 DNA sequence: TGTGCCAGCTCACCACCGAGTATAAGGAACACTGAAGCTTTCTTT. As protein: CASSPPSIRNTEAFF. The chain employs TRBV18 and TRBJ1-1; D is ambiguous. The V gene lost 0 bases and the J gene lost 1 base, with 9 bases spanning the gap. CDR1 is KGHSH, CDR2 LQKENI, per germline. The CDR3 has 15 amino acids.

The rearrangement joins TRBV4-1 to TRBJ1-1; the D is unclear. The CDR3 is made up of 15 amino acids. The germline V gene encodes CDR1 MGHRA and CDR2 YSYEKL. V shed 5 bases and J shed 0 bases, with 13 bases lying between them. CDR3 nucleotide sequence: TGCGCCAGCAGCTTTTTCCCAGCAATGAACACTGAAGCTTTCTTT. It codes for CASSFFPAMNTEAFF.